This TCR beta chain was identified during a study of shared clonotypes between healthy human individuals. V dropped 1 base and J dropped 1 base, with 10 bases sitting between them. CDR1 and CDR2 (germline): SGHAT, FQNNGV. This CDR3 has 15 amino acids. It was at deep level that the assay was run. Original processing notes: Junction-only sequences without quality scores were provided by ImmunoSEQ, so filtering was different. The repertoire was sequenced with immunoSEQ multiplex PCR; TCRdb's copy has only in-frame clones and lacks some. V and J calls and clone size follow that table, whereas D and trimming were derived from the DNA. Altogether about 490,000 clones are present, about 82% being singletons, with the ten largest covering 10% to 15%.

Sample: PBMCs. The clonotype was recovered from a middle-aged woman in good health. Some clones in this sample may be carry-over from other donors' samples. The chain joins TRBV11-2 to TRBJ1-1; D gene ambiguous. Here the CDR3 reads CASSLAPGRNTEAFF. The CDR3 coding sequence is TGTGCCAGCAGCTTAGCCCCGGGGAGGAACACTGAAGCTTTCTTT.